The sequence of this TCR beta chain was determined in a study of blood T cell repertoires in COVID-19. Study-level background: From T cells, B-cell-depleted T cells, or PBMCs came the material, which was cDNA or gDNA.

In germline, CDR1 is MNHEY, CDR2 SVGAGI. The CDR3 length is 14 residues. Trimming took off 2 bases at V and 0 bases at J, with 8 bases between the two ends. Some clones are missing from TCRdb's copy, which holds only in-frame ones; the method was immunoSEQ multiplex PCR. Seen here are over 300,000 clones, more than 75% observed once, and the top ten hold around 0.95%. The chain employs TRBV6-5 and TRBJ2-7; D not certain. The sequencing input was PBMCs or T cells enriched from blood (not recorded which). This clonotype originated in a woman between 25 and 40 years old with acute COVID-19. The CDR3 sequence: CASSYDAGSYEQYF. The CDR3 nucleotides read TGTGCCAGCAGTTACGATGCAGGCTCCTACGAGCAGTACTTC.